This is a list of T cell receptor beta chains from one sample in a study of spatial heterogeneity in lung cancer. One entry per CDR3 protein results from TCRdb running MiXCR on the 5' RACE reads. The sample lists thousands of distinct CDR3 sequences, over 5% occurring once. This sample comprised lung tumor tissue, obtained at surgery. These receptors were taken from a male donor with early-stage non-small cell lung cancer. The CDR3 runs from the conserved cysteine through the conserved F or W. Fields, in order: CDR3 length, V gene, J gene, clone size, D gene, CDR3 protein, CDR3 DNA. D genes are given only for firm matches. Expanded clones are given a class, and other clones once, few, many or no size at all.

len: 11; v_gene: TRBV20-1; j_gene: TRBJ2-7; abundance: .; d_gene: .; CDR3aa: CAQGRMGEQYF; CDR3nt: TGCGCTCAGGGTCGAATGGGTGAGCAGTACTTC
len: 13; v_gene: TRBV12-5; j_gene: TRBJ2-1; abundance: many; d_gene: .; CDR3aa: CASPAGNYNEQFF; CDR3nt: TGTGCTAGTCCTGCGGGAAATTACAATGAGCAGTTCTTC
len: 14; v_gene: TRBV2; j_gene: TRBJ1-5; abundance: many; d_gene: TRBD1; CDR3aa: CASRRTGGFVPQHF; CDR3nt: TGTGCCAGCAGGAGGACAGGGGGCTTCGTGCCCCAGCATTTT
len: 13; v_gene: TRBV4-3; j_gene: TRBJ2-7; abundance: .; d_gene: .; CDR3aa: CASSQDRGQGQYF; CDR3nt: TGCGCCAGCAGCCAAGATCGGGGGCAGGGGCAGTACTTC
len: 15; v_gene: TRBV20-1; j_gene: TRBJ1-6; abundance: many; d_gene: TRBD1; CDR3aa: CSAPNWDRGNSPLHF; CDR3nt: TGCAGTGCCCCCAACTGGGACAGGGGGAATTCACCCCTCCACTTT
len: 16; v_gene: TRBV7-3; j_gene: TRBJ2-3; abundance: many; d_gene: TRBD2; CDR3aa: CASSLIGRSSTDTQYF; CDR3nt: TGTGCCAGCAGCTTAATCGGGAGGTCTAGCACAGATACGCAGTATTTT
len: 15; v_gene: TRBV7-2; j_gene: TRBJ2-1; abundance: many; d_gene: TRBD2; CDR3aa: CASSFTSGGHNEQFF; CDR3nt: TGTGCCAGCAGCTTCACTAGCGGGGGCCACAATGAGCAGTTCTTC
len: 12; v_gene: TRBV5-1; j_gene: TRBJ1-2; abundance: medium-sized; d_gene: .; CDR3aa: CASSFLNDGYTF; CDR3nt: TGCGCCAGCAGCTTTCTGAACGATGGCTACACCTTC
len: 15; v_gene: TRBV20-1; j_gene: TRBJ2-3; abundance: many; d_gene: TRBD2; CDR3aa: CSARLAGPTTDTQYF; CDR3nt: TGCAGTGCTAGGCTAGCGGGACCTACCACAGATACGCAGTATTTT
len: 16; v_gene: TRBV5-4; j_gene: TRBJ1-1; abundance: many; d_gene: .; CDR3aa: CASSLDWGVRNTEAFF; CDR3nt: TGTGCCAGCAGCTTGGATTGGGGAGTAAGGAACACTGAAGCTTTCTTT
len: 13; v_gene: TRBV9; j_gene: TRBJ1-6; abundance: medium-sized; d_gene: .; CDR3aa: CASSVDDESPLHF; CDR3nt: TGTGCCAGCAGCGTAGATGACGAATCACCCCTCCACTTT
len: 13; v_gene: TRBV7-3; j_gene: TRBJ2-3; abundance: many; d_gene: .; CDR3aa: CASSLRNTDTQYF; CDR3nt: TGTGCCAGCAGCTTGCGGAACACAGATACGCAGTATTTT
len: 15; v_gene: TRBV7-3; j_gene: TRBJ1-1; abundance: many; d_gene: .; CDR3aa: CASSPALGVATEAFF; CDR3nt: TGTGCCAGCAGCCCTGCATTAGGTGTTGCCACTGAAGCTTTCTTT
len: 17; v_gene: TRBV9; j_gene: TRBJ2-1; abundance: large; d_gene: TRBD2; CDR3aa: CASSTPLAGASYNEQFF; CDR3nt: TGTGCCAGCAGCACCCCGCTAGCGGGAGCGTCCTACAATGAGCAGTTCTTC
len: 16; v_gene: TRBV6-6; j_gene: TRBJ1-6; abundance: many; d_gene: TRBD1; CDR3aa: CASRMGSGQGNSPLHF; CDR3nt: TGTGCCAGCAGGATGGGCTCGGGACAGGGAAACTCACCCCTCCACTTT
len: 14; v_gene: TRBV7-6; j_gene: TRBJ1-5; abundance: many; d_gene: .; CDR3aa: CASSPDTLGQPQHF; CDR3nt: TGTGCCAGCAGCCCGGACACATTGGGACAGCCCCAGCATTTT
len: 14; v_gene: TRBV5-1; j_gene: TRBJ2-5; abundance: .; d_gene: TRBD2; CDR3aa: CASSSTSGGETQYF; CDR3nt: TGCGCCAGCAGCAGTACTAGCGGGGGAGAGACCCAGTACTTC
len: 15; v_gene: TRBV2; j_gene: TRBJ2-2; abundance: many; d_gene: TRBD2; CDR3aa: CASSGTSGATGELFF; CDR3nt: TGTGCCAGCAGTGGGACTAGCGGAGCCACCGGGGAGCTGTTTTTT
len: 16; v_gene: TRBV6-5; j_gene: TRBJ2-3; abundance: medium-sized; d_gene: .; CDR3aa: CASSYLGLADGDTQYF; CDR3nt: TGTGCCAGCAGTTACTTGGGCCTCGCCGACGGAGATACGCAGTATTTT
len: 13; v_gene: TRBV6-5; j_gene: TRBJ1-2; abundance: many; d_gene: TRBD1; CDR3aa: CASSPGGRYGYTF; CDR3nt: TGTGCCAGCAGCCCAGGGGGCCGATATGGCTACACCTTC
len: 15; v_gene: TRBV18; j_gene: TRBJ2-4; abundance: many; d_gene: .; CDR3aa: CASSPRSGDQNIQYF; CDR3nt: TGTGCCAGCTCACCACGGTCAGGGGACCAAAACATTCAGTACTTC
len: 12; v_gene: TRBV20-1; j_gene: TRBJ2-3; abundance: few; d_gene: .; CDR3aa: CSAPASTDTQYF; CDR3nt: TGCAGTGCTCCGGCCAGCACAGATACGCAGTATTTT
len: 14; v_gene: TRBV11-2; j_gene: TRBJ2-2; abundance: .; d_gene: .; CDR3aa: CASSLRGSGGELFF; CDR3nt: TGTGCCAGCAGCTTACGGGGGTCTGGCGGGGAGCTGTTTTTT
len: 14; v_gene: TRBV29-1; j_gene: TRBJ1-1; abundance: few; d_gene: .; CDR3aa: CSVGGSFKSTEAFF; CDR3nt: TGCAGCGTTGGGGGGAGCTTTAAAAGCACTGAAGCTTTCTTT
len: 15; v_gene: TRBV3-1; j_gene: TRBJ1-3; abundance: .; d_gene: .; CDR3aa: CASSPIGDSGNTIYF; CDR3nt: TGTGCCAGCAGCCCCATAGGAGACTCTGGAAACACCATATATTTT
len: 16; v_gene: TRBV20-1; j_gene: TRBJ2-3; abundance: many; d_gene: TRBD2; CDR3aa: CSAPRVAGSGSDTQYF; CDR3nt: TGCAGTGCTCCAAGGGTAGCGGGATCGGGTTCGGATACGCAGTATTTT
len: 15; v_gene: TRBV5-4; j_gene: TRBJ1-1; abundance: many; d_gene: TRBD1; CDR3aa: CASRPDRGRGTEAFF; CDR3nt: TGTGCCAGCAGACCCGACAGGGGGCGAGGGACTGAAGCTTTCTTT
len: 15; v_gene: TRBV18; j_gene: TRBJ2-3; abundance: .; d_gene: .; CDR3aa: CASSLRQESTDTQYF; CDR3nt: TGTGCCAGCTCACTAAGACAGGAAAGCACAGATACGCAGTATTTT
len: 15; v_gene: TRBV7-9; j_gene: TRBJ1-5; abundance: medium-sized; d_gene: TRBD1; CDR3aa: CASSSTGAGDQPQHF; CDR3nt: TGTGCCAGCAGCTCCACAGGGGCGGGCGATCAGCCCCAGCATTTT
len: 15; v_gene: TRBV28; j_gene: TRBJ1-2; abundance: .; d_gene: TRBD1; CDR3aa: CASSLGMTGRNGYTF; CDR3nt: TGTGCCAGCAGTTTGGGTATGACAGGGAGGAATGGCTACACCTTC
len: 15; v_gene: TRBV5-4; j_gene: TRBJ2-5; abundance: .; d_gene: TRBD2; CDR3aa: CASSSGRAMEGTQYF; CDR3nt: TGTGCCAGCAGCAGTGGGAGGGCAATGGAAGGGACCCAGTACTTC
len: 11; v_gene: TRBV29-1; j_gene: TRBJ2-1; abundance: medium-sized; d_gene: .; CDR3aa: CSVPSYNEQFF; CDR3nt: TGCAGCGTTCCCTCTTACAATGAGCAGTTCTTC
len: 16; v_gene: TRBV28; j_gene: TRBJ2-1; abundance: many; d_gene: .; CDR3aa: CASSQERGISYNEQFF; CDR3nt: TGTGCCAGCAGTCAGGAGCGCGGGATTTCCTACAATGAGCAGTTCTTC
len: 12; v_gene: TRBV27; j_gene: TRBJ2-5; abundance: many; d_gene: .; CDR3aa: CASSLMGETQYF; CDR3nt: TGTGCCAGCAGTTTAATGGGGGAGACCCAGTACTTC
len: 15; v_gene: TRBV19; j_gene: TRBJ1-5; abundance: medium-sized; d_gene: .; CDR3aa: CASSIDSPGDQPQHF; CDR3nt: TGTGCCAGTAGTATAGATTCGCCGGGGGACCAGCCCCAGCATTTT
len: 13; v_gene: TRBV7-9; j_gene: TRBJ2-4; abundance: medium-sized; d_gene: .; CDR3aa: CASSLGQSYIQYF; CDR3nt: TGTGCCAGCAGCTTAGGGCAGTCATACATTCAGTACTTC